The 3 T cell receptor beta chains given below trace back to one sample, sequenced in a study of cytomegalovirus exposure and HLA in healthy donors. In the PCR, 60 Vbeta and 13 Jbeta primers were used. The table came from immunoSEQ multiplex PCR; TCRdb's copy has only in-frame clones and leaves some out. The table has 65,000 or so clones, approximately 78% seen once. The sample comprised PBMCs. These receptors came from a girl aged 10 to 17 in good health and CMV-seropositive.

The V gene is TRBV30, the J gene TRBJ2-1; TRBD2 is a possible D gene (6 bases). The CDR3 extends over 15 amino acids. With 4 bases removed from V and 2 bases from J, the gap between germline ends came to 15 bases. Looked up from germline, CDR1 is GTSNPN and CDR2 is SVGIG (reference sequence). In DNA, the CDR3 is TGTGCCTGGACCCATCGGGGGAGCCCCTACAATGAGCAGTTCTTC. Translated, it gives CAWTHRGSPYNEQFF.

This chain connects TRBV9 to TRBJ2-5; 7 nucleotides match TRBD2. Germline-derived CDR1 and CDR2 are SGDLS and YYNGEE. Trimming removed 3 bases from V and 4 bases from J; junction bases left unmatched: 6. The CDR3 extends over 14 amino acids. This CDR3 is CASSGRDYRETQYF. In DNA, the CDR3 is TGTGCCAGCAGCGGCCGGGACTACCGAGAGACCCAGTACTTC.

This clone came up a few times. Written as DNA, the CDR3 is TGTGCCAGCAGCTTGGAAGGACTGCTCTCTGGAAACACCATATATTTT. Translating it yields CASSLEGLLSGNTIYF. V is TRBV7-2 and J is TRBJ1-3; unclear D gene. The CDR3 consists of 16 residues. V lost 3 bases and J lost 0, with 12 bases in between. The germline CDR1 and CDR2 sequences are SGHTA and FQGNSA.